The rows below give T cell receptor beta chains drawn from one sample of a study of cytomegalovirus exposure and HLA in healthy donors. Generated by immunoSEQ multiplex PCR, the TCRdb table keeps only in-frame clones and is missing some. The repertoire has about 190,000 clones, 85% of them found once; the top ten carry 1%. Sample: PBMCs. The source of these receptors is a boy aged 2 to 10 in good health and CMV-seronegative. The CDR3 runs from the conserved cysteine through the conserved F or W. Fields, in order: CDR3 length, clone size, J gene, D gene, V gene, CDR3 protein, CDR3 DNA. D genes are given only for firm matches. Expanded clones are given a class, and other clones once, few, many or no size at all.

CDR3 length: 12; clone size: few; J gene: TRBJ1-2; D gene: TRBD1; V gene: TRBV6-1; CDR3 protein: CASTQGSYGYTF; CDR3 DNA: TGTGCCAGCACACAGGGGAGCTATGGCTACACCTTC
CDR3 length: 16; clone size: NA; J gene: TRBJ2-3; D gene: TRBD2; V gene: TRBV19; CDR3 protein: CASSKGAGGLGDTQYF; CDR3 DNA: TGTGCCAGTAGCAAGGGGGCGGGAGGGTTGGGAGATACGCAGTATTTT
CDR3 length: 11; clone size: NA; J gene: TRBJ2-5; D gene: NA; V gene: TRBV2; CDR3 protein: CASAQQETQYF; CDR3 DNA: TGTGCCAGCGCGCAACAAGAGACCCAGTACTTC
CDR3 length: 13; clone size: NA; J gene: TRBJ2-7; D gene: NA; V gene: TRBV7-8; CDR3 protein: CASSLVGDIEQYF; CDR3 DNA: TGTGCCAGCAGCTTAGTTGGGGACATCGAGCAGTACTTC
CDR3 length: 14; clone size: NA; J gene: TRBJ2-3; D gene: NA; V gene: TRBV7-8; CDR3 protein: CASRPVRFADTQYF; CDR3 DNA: TGTGCCAGCAGACCCGTGAGGTTCGCAGATACGCAGTATTTT
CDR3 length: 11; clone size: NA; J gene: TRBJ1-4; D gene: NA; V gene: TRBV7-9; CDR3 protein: CSSSTYEKLFF; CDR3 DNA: TGTTCCAGCAGCACTTATGAAAAACTGTTTTTT
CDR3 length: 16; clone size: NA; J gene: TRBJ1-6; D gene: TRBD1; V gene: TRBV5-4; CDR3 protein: CASSLAAGTGRSPLHF; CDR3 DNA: TGTGCCAGCAGCTTGGCAGCCGGGACAGGGAGATCACCCCTCCACTTT
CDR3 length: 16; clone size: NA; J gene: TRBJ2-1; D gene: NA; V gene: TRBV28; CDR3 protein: CASSLWLASTYNEQFF; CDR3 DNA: TGTGCCAGCAGTTTATGGCTAGCCTCCACCTACAATGAGCAGTTCTTC
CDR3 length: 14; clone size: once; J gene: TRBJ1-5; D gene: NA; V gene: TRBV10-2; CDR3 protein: CASSESSSNQPQHF; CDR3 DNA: TGCGCCAGCAGTGAGTCTAGCAGCAATCAGCCCCAGCATTTT
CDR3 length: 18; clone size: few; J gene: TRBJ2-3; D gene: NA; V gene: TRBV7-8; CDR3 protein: CASSLVAGLLSSTDTQYF; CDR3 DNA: TGTGCCAGCAGCTTAGTCGCCGGACTGCTCTCTAGCACAGATACGCAGTATTTT
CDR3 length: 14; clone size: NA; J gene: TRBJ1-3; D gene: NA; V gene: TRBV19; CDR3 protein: CASSSPGGGNTIYF; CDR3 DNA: TGTGCCAGTAGTTCCCCCGGAGGGGGAAACACCATATATTTT
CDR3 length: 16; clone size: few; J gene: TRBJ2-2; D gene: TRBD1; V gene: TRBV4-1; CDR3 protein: CASSRADRDQAEELFF; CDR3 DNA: TGCGCCAGCAGCCGGGCGGACAGGGACCAAGCAGAGGAGCTGTTTTTT
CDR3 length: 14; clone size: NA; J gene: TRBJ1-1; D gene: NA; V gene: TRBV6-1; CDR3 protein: CASSEARENTEAFF; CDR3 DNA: TGTGCCAGCAGTGAAGCGCGCGAGAACACTGAAGCTTTCTTT
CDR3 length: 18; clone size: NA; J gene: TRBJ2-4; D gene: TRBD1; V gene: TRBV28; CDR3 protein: CASSPRRRDSREKNIQYF; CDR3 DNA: TGTGCCAGCAGTCCCCGCCGCCGGGACAGCAGAGAAAAAAACATTCAGTACTTC
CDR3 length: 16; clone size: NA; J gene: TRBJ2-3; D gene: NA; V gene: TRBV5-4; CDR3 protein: CASSLGTLTRTDTQYF; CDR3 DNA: TGTGCCAGCAGCTTGGGGACACTTACTCGCACAGATACGCAGTATTTT
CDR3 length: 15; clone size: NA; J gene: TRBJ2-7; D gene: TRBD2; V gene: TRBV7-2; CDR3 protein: CASSLAGTSSYEQYF; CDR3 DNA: TGTGCCAGCAGCTTAGCCGGGACTAGTTCCTACGAGCAGTACTTC
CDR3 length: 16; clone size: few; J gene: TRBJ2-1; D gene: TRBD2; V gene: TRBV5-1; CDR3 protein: CASSWGLAGGRNEQFF; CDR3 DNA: TGCGCCAGCAGCTGGGGACTAGCGGGAGGAAGGAATGAGCAGTTCTTC
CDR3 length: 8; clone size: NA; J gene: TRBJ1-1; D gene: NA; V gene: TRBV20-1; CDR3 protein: CSASLAFF; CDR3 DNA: TGCAGTGCTAGTCTCGCTTTCTTT
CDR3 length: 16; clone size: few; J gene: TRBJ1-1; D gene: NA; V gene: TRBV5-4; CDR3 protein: CASSLGGPRMNTEAFF; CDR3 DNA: TGTGCCAGCAGCTTGGGCGGGCCCCGCATGAACACTGAAGCTTTCTTT
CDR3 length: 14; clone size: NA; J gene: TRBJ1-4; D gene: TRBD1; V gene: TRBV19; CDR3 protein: CASSGWTGDAELFF; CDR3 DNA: TGTGCCAGTAGTGGGTGGACAGGGGATGCGGAACTGTTTTTT
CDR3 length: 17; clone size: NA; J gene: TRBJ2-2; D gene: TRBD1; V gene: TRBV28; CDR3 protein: CASSFPRTGSNTGELFF; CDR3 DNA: TGTGCCAGCAGTTTCCCCCGGACAGGTTCGAACACCGGGGAGCTGTTTTTT
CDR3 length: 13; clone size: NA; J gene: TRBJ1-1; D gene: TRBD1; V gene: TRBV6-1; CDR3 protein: CASRRGGGTEAFF; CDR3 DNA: TGTGCCAGCCGGAGAGGGGGCGGTACTGAAGCTTTCTTT
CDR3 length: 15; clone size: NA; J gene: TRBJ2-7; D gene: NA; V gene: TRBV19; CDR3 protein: CASSADTSRGYEQYF; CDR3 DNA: TGTGCCAGTAGTGCGGACACTTCTCGCGGTTACGAGCAGTACTTC
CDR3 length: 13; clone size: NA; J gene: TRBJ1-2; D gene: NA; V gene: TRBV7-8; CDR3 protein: CASSERRGYGYTF; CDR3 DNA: TGTGCCAGCAGCGAACGACGGGGCTATGGCTACACCTTC
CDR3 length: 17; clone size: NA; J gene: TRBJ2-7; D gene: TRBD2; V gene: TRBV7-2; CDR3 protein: CASSLSLAGALSYEQYF; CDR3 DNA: TGTGCCAGCAGCTTAAGTCTAGCGGGTGCCCTCTCCTACGAGCAGTACTTC
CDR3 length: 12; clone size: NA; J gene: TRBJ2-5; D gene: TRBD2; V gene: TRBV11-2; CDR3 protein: CASSSTWTSGDF; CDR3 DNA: TGTGCCAGCAGCTCGACCTGGACTAGCGGCGACTTC
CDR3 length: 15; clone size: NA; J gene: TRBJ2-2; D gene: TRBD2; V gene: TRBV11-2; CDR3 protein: CASSLGREGLGELFF; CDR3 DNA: TGTGCCAGCAGCTTAGGGCGGGAGGGCCTCGGGGAGCTGTTTTTT
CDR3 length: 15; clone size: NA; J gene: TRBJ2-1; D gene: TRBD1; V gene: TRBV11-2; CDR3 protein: CASSWQGAVNNEQFF; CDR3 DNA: TGTGCCAGCAGCTGGCAGGGGGCGGTGAACAATGAGCAGTTCTTC
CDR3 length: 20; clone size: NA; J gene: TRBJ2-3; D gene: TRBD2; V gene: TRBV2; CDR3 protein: CASEGTGLAGILTSTDTQYF; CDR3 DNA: TGTGCCAGTGAGGGGACGGGACTAGCGGGGATCCTTACTAGCACAGATACGCAGTATTTT
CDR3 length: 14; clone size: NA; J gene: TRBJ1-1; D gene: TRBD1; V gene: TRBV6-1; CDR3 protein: CASRTGPMDTEAFF; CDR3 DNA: TGTGCCAGCAGGACAGGGCCCATGGACACTGAAGCTTTCTTT
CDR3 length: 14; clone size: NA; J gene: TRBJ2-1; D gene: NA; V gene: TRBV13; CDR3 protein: CASSLEGGGNEQFF; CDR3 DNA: TGTGCCAGCAGCTTAGAGGGGGGGGGTAATGAGCAGTTCTTC
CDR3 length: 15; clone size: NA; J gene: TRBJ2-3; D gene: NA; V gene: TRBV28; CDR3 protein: CASSTYWGDTDTQYF; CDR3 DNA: TGTGCCAGCAGTACCTATTGGGGGGACACAGATACGCAGTATTTT
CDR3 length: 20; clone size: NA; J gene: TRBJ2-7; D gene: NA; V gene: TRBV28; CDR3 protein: CASRNKRDRQILADRYEQYF; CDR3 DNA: TGTGCCAGCAGAAACAAGAGGGACAGGCAAATCCTAGCGGACCGCTACGAGCAGTACTTC
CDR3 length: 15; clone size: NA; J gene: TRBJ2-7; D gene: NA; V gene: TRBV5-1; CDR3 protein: CASSEPRDFSYEQYF; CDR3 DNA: TGCGCCAGCAGCGAACCCCGGGACTTTTCCTACGAGCAGTACTTC
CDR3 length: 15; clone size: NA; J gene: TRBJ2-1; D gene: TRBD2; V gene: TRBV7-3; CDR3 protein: CASSLGGRSLDEQFF; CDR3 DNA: TGTGCCAGCAGCTTAGGCGGGAGGTCTTTGGATGAGCAGTTCTTC
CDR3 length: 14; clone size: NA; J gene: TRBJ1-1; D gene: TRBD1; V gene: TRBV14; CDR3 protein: CASSVRTGGTEAFF; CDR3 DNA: TGTGCCAGCAGCGTTCGGACAGGGGGGACTGAAGCTTTCTTT
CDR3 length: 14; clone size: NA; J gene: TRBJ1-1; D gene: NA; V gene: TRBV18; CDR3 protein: CASSPGGLNTEAFF; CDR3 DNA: TGTGCCAGCTCACCAGGGGGCCTGAACACTGAAGCTTTCTTT
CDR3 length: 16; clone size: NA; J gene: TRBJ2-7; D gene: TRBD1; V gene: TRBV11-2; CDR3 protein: CASSLAPGTGVYEQYF; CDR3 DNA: TGTGCCAGCAGCTTAGCTCCCGGGACAGGGGTTTACGAGCAGTACTTC
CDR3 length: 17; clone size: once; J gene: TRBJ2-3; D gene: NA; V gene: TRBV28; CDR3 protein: CASSSPRGSTSTDTQYF; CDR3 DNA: TGTGCCAGCAGTTCCCCCCGAGGGAGCACTAGCACAGATACGCAGTATTTT
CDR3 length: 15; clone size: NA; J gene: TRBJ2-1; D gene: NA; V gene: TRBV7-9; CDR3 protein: CASSLGDLTYNEQFF; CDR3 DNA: TGTGCCAGCAGCTTAGGAGATCTCACTTACAATGAGCAGTTCTTC
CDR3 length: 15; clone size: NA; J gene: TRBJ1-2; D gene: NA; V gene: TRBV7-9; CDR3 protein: CASSLDRLTNYGYTF; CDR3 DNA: TGTGCCAGCAGCTTAGACAGGCTGACGAACTATGGCTACACCTTC
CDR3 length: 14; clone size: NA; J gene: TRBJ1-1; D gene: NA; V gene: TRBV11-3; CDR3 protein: CASSLLAETLKAFF; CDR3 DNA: TGTGCCAGCAGCTTACTGGCGGAAACACTGAAAGCTTTCTTT
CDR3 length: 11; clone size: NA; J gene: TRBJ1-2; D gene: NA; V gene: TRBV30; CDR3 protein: CAWRGADGYTF; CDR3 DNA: TGTGCCTGGAGAGGGGCGGATGGCTACACCTTC
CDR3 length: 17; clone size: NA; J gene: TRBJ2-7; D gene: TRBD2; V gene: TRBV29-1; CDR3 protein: CSARTGSSGRAGYEQYF; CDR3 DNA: TGCAGCGCCCGGACAGGGAGTAGCGGGAGGGCCGGGTACGAGCAGTACTTC
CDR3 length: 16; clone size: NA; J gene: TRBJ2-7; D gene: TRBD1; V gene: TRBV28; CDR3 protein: CASSSLGGQGKNEQYF; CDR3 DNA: TGTGCCAGCAGTTCCTTGGGGGGACAGGGAAAGAACGAGCAGTACTTC
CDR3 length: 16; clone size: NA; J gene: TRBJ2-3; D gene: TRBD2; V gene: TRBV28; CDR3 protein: CASRGVAGDHTDTQYF; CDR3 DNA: TGTGCCAGCAGGGGGGTAGCGGGAGATCACACAGATACGCAGTATTTT